The 19 T cell receptor beta chains presented below share a single source sample, sequenced in a study of vaccination effects on CD4 cells after COVID-19. The ViraFEST assay expanded antigen-specific CD4+ T cells with viral peptide pools before sequencing. The authors isolated CD4+ T cells after approximately 9 days of culture. Each participant was given two doses of one vaccine (BNT162b2 or mRNA-1273). No antigens are known for them. Generated by immunoSEQ multiplex PCR, the TCRdb table keeps only in-frame clones and is missing some. The table records 60,000 to 90,000 clones, around 80% of them present only once. Sequencing used CD4+ T cells from PBMCs cultured with HCoV-229E spike peptides, obtained after COVID-19 vaccination. The receptors here all came from a human donor who received a COVID-19 vaccine.

There are a few counts of this clone. The V gene is TRBV11-2, the J gene TRBJ2-5; D might be TRBD1 (6 bases). Germline values: CDR1 SGHAT, CDR2 FQNNGV. Between the trimmed V and J ends, which lost 2 bases and 5 bases, there was a span of 12 bases. The length of the CDR3 is 14 residues. In DNA, the CDR3 is TGTGCCAGCAGCTTACGCAGGGGCGACGAGACCCAGTACTTC. It translates to CASSLRRGDETQYF.

The chain uses TRBV19 and TRBJ1-5, with a tentative D call TRBD1 (5 bases). V lost 4 bases and J 7 bases, leaving 14 bases between the germline ends. The CDR3 extends over 14 amino acids. The germline CDR1 and CDR2 sequences are LNHDA and SQIVND (reference sequence). CDR3 bases: TGTGCCAGTAGTAGAGGAGGGGTTGACCAGCCCCAGCATTTT. As protein: CASSRGGVDQPQHF.

The chain links TRBV6-2 or TRBV6-3 to TRBJ1-1; weak D call: TRBD1 (6 bases). The germline V and J ends were trimmed by 0 bases and 4 bases, with 12 bases remaining between them. Germline values: CDR1 MNHEY, CDR2 SVGEGT. The CDR3 sequence is 15 residues long. Here the CDR3 reads CASSYSYVGATEAFF. The DNA for the CDR3 is TGTGCCAGCAGTTACTCGTATGTGGGGGCCACTGAAGCTTTCTTT.

The rearrangement uses TRBV7-2 and TRBJ1-2; 8 positions agree with TRBD1. The germline gives CDR1 SGHTA, CDR2 FQGNSA. J was trimmed by 4 bases and V by 1 base; bases with no gene match: 5. The CDR3 consists of 15 residues. The CDR3 spells CASSLVQGAPYGYTF. CDR3 sequence (DNA): TGTGCCAGCAGCTTAGTCCAGGGGGCCCCCTATGGCTACACCTTC.

The chain recombines TRBV7-9 with TRBJ1-1; no clear D. Between the trimmed V and J ends, which lost 4 bases and 6 bases, there was a span of 15 bases. The CDR3 has 14 amino acids. Germline values: CDR1 SEHNR, CDR2 FQNEAQ (reference sequence). The CDR3 loop is CASSYQQDFAEAFF. The CDR3 DNA reads as TGTGCCAGCAGCTACCAGCAGGACTTCGCTGAAGCTTTCTTT.

V and J are TRBV6-5 and TRBJ2-5; the match to TRBD1 covers 11 bases. The V segment lost 8 bases and the J segment 5 bases; nucleotides outside the gene matches: 7. Looked up from germline, CDR1 is MNHEY and CDR2 is SVGAGI. The CDR3 sequence is 14 residues long. As DNA, the CDR3 is TGTGCCAGCCCTGGACAGGGGGCGATGGAGACCCAGTACTTC. Encoded protein: CASPGQGAMETQYF.

The chain is built from TRBV6-2 or TRBV6-3 and TRBJ1-5; D might be TRBD1 (5 bases). Germline values: CDR1 MNHEY, CDR2 SVGEGT. V gave up 6 bases and J gave up 4 bases, with 13 bases separating them. CDR3 length: 14 amino acids. The CDR3 bases are TGTGCCAGCAGCGACCGGGACGGGAATCAGCCCCAGCATTTT. Its translation: CASSDRDGNQPQHF.

The chain couples TRBV24-1 to TRBJ2-1; D perhaps matches TRBD1 (6 bases). This CDR3 region has 15 residues. Trimming removed 3 bases from V and 10 bases from J, with 18 bases in between. Germline V CDR1 and CDR2: KGHDR, SFDVKD. Here the CDR3 reads CATSDAPGVFGEQFF. As DNA, the CDR3 is TGTGCCACCAGTGATGCCCCAGGGGTTTTCGGAGAGCAGTTCTTC.

This sequence joins TRBV18 and TRBJ1-4, with D possibly being TRBD1 (6 bases). V was pared by 3 bases and J by 0 bases, with 14 bases between. Germline assignment: CDR1 KGHSH and CDR2 LQKENI. The CDR3 spans 17 residues. DNA of the CDR3: TGTGCCAGCTCACCCATCCATGGGGGCTCAACTAATGAAAAACTGTTTTTT. Translation gives CASSPIHGGSTNEKLFF.

This chain joins TRBV18 and TRBJ1-5; D might be TRBD1 (6 bases). The ends were cut back, 6 bases at V and 0 bases at J, with 15 bases in the middle. This CDR3 region has 16 residues. Germline V gene data show CDR1 as KGHSH and CDR2 as LQKENI. For the CDR3, the DNA is TGTGCCAGCTCGCCTAGGACAGTATATAGCAATCAGCCCCAGCATTTT. It is translated as CASSPRTVYSNQPQHF.

The rearrangement joins TRBV5-1 to TRBJ1-1, with D possibly TRBD1 on 6 matching bases. The CDR3 has 14 amino acids. Between the trimmed V and J ends, which lost 6 bases and 3 bases, there was a span of 15 bases. Per germline, CDR1 SGHRS and CDR2 YFSETQ. The CDR3 protein is CASKPGVVDTEAFF. CDR3 bases: TGCGCCAGCAAGCCAGGGGTAGTAGACACTGAAGCTTTCTTT.

The chain links TRBV2 to TRBJ1-3; D may be TRBD1 (6 bases). The CDR3 extends over 14 amino acids. CDR1 is SNHLY, CDR2 FYNNEI, per germline. V was clipped by 4 bases and J by 3 bases, with 10 bases between them. The CDR3 reads CASSVQGFGNTIYF. The DNA of the CDR3 is TGTGCCAGCAGTGTCCAGGGGTTTGGAAACACCATATATTTT.

The rearrangement uses TRBV4-3 and TRBJ1-4; D gene ambiguous. V lost 0 bases to trimming and J lost 7 bases, with 12 bases between them. Germline V lookup: CDR1 LGHNA, CDR2 YSLEER. CDR3 length equals 15 residues. As DNA, the CDR3 is TGCGCCAGCAGCCAAGATGTGGTTTCCAGTGAAAAACTGTTTTTT. Translation gives CASSQDVVSSEKLFF.

The V and J genes are TRBV24-1 and TRBJ2-1, with D possibly being TRBD1 or TRBD2 (7 bases each). Germline CDR1 KGHDR, CDR2 SFDVKD. V dropped 5 bases and J dropped 5 bases, with 18 bases sitting between them. The CDR3 is made up of 16 amino acids. CDR3 sequence reads: CATSVGTAGRHNEQFF. The CDR3 region has the DNA TGTGCCACCAGTGTTGGGACAGCGGGACGCCACAATGAGCAGTTCTTC.

The chain combines TRBV3-1 (or the pseudogene TRBV3-2) with TRBJ1-1; no definite D call. CDR3 size: 13 residues. Germline lookup yields CDR1 LGHDT and CDR2 YNNKEL (reference sequence). V was trimmed by 3 bases and J by 1 base, leaving 6 bases between them. The CDR3 region has the DNA TGTGCCAGCAGCCATGTAAGGAACACTGAAGCTTTCTTT. Encoded protein: CASSHVRNTEAFF.

This chain links TRBV29-1 with TRBJ1-2; a possible D gene is TRBD1 (5 bases). This CDR3 comprises 12 residues. The germline V gene has CDR1 SQVTM and CDR2 ANQGSEA. The V end lost 3 bases, the J end lost 8 bases, and 13 bases lay between the germline ends. The CDR3: CSVDWGLGGYTF. In DNA, the CDR3 is TGCAGCGTTGATTGGGGCCTTGGGGGCTACACCTTC.

V usage is TRBV5-6 and J usage is TRBJ2-5; the D gene is possibly TRBD1 (6 bases). The CDR3 is 14 residues long. Germline CDR1 SGHDT, CDR2 YYEEEE. The V gene lost 2 bases and the J gene lost 1 base, with 9 bases spanning the gap. CDR3 in DNA: TGTGCCAGCAGCTTCTGGGACACCCAAGAGACCCAGTACTTC. Protein product: CASSFWDTQETQYF.

The chain has TRBV23-1 and TRBJ2-3, with D possibly being TRBD2 (5 bases). TRBV23-1 is an ORF, and what it does is uncertain. This CDR3 has 16 residues. V was shortened by 1 base and J by 0 bases, with 11 bases between the two germline ends. CDR3: CASSQLARTSTDTQYF. Written as DNA, the CDR3 is TGCGCCAGCAGTCAATTGGCGAGGACTAGCACAGATACGCAGTATTTT.

This chain joins TRBV7-2 and TRBJ2-5; 12 nucleotides align to TRBD1. CDR3 length equals 14 residues. Unmatched junction bases numbered 3, after V lost 5 bases and J lost 5 bases. CDR1 SGHTA and CDR2 FQGNSA come from the germline V gene. The CDR3 here is CASSQGQGAETQYF. In DNA form, the CDR3 reads TGTGCCAGCAGCCAGGGACAGGGGGCTGAGACCCAGTACTTC.